Reported below is one T cell receptor (beta chain). Its target is unknown. Only in-frame clones appear in the TCRdb table, and some are missing; sequencing was by immunoSEQ multiplex PCR. The sample holds some 100,000 clones, less than 85% seen once. The source of the sample is a study of OX40 agonist ivuxolimab in advanced cancers. The wider study: Head and neck, renal cell, melanoma or hepatocellular carcinoma were the cancers that dose-escalation patients had. Study findings and constraints: Expanded clones were, on average, more numerous in CD8+ T cells than in CD4+. Partial responders treated at 0.1-3.0 mg/kg exhibited clonal expansion among the lowest measured. Dosing at 0.1 to 3.0 mg/kg was accompanied by clonal expansion of CD4+ and CD8+ blood T cells by week 6.

The germline gives CDR1 KGHSH, CDR2 LQKENI. The V end lost 6 bases, the J end lost 3 bases, and 8 bases lay between the germline ends. CDR3 size: 12 residues. The chain links TRBV18 to TRBJ1-2; the D gene is possibly TRBD1 (5 bases). The sample in question was CD4+ or CD8+ T cells sorted from blood, obtained in a trial of the OX40 agonist ivuxolimab. The clonotype was recovered from an adult with an advanced solid tumor such as melanoma, head and neck, liver or kidney cancer. The CDR3 region has the DNA TGTGCCAGCTCCGGGACCGACTATGGCTACACCTTC. Amino acids: CASSGTDYGYTF. Supplemented by reference TRBV18 and TRBJ1-2, the full variable domain reads NAGVMQNPRHLVRRRGQEARLRCSPMKGHSHVYWYRQLPEEGLKFMVYLQKENIIDESGMPKERFSAEFPKEGPSILRIQQVVRGDSAAYFCASSGTDYGYTFGSGTRLTVV.